The 23 T cell receptor beta chains below all came from one sample that was sequenced in a study of blood T cell repertoires in COVID-19. The protocol was immunoSEQ multiplex PCR, while the TCRdb copy is restricted to in-frame clones and leaves out a portion. The profile covers 200,000 to 250,000 clones, with 81% appearing a single time and approximately 9% taken by the ten largest. Material for sequencing was PBMCs or T cells enriched from blood (not recorded which). These receptor sequences come from a woman in her forties or fifties with acute COVID-19.

The rearrangement uses TRBV7-2 and TRBJ2-3, with D tentatively TRBD2 (6 bases). Germline loops: CDR1 SGHTA, CDR2 FQGNSA. This CDR3 contains 17 residues. Trimming removed 4 bases at V and 4 bases at J, with 21 bases between. As DNA, the CDR3 is TGTGCCAGCAGCTCACCCGTAGGAGTAGGGGAGGCAGATACGCAGTATTTT. It specifies CASSSPVGVGEADTQYF.

DNA for the CDR3: TGTGCCAGCAGCCAAGATGATCCAGGGGCCGGCCCTTACCGCCTGAACACTGAAGCTTTCTTT. It yields the protein CASSQDDPGAGPYRLNTEAFF. The rearrangement joins TRBV3-1 (or the pseudogene TRBV3-2) to TRBJ1-1; a possible D gene is TRBD1 (6 bases). Looked up from germline, CDR1 is LGHDT and CDR2 is YNNKEL (reference sequence). Between the trimmed V and J ends, which lost 0 bases and 0 bases, there was a span of 26 bases. The CDR3 is 21 residues long.

The rearrangement joins TRBV5-1 to TRBJ1-1; TRBD1 aligns across 8 bases. This CDR3 has 14 amino acids. Germline CDR1 SGHRS, CDR2 YFSETQ. Trimming at V came to 0 bases and at J to 3 bases, leaving 1 base not matched to a gene. DNA for the CDR3: TGCGCCAGCAGCTTGGGACAGGGGTACACTGAAGCTTTCTTT. It translates to CASSLGQGYTEAFF.

This chain uses TRBV19 with TRBJ2-5, with 15 nucleotides matching TRBD2. Germline CDR1 LNHDA, CDR2 SQIVND (reference sequence). The CDR3 is 16 residues long. The trim removed 4 bases at V and 4 bases at J, leaving 4 bases unmatched. DNA for the CDR3: TGTGCCAGTAGTAGGACTAGCGGGGGGGCCGGAGAGACCCAGTACTTC. Protein: CASSRTSGGAGETQYF.

The chain employs TRBV6-4 and TRBJ2-3, with D uncertain. Germline V gene sequence: CDR1 MRHNA, CDR2 SNTAGT. This CDR3 has 13 residues. Between the trimmed V and J ends, which lost 5 bases and 6 bases, there was a span of 12 bases. The CDR3 loop is CASSRSWSDTQYF. CDR3 in DNA: TGTGCCAGCAGTCGTTCGTGGAGTGATACGCAGTATTTT.

The V gene is TRBV5-6, the J gene TRBJ2-3, with 8 bases identical to TRBD1. The trim removed 4 bases at V and 3 bases at J, leaving 10 bases unmatched. The germline CDR1 and CDR2 sequences are SGHDT and YYEEEE. This CDR3 spans 16 amino acids. Here the CDR3 DNA reads TGTGCCAGCAGCCCCCTAGGACAGGGAGGAACAGATACGCAGTATTTT. As protein: CASSPLGQGGTDTQYF.

The chain recombines TRBV19 with TRBJ1-1, with D maybe TRBD1 (6 bases). Trimming shortened V by 4 bases and J by 11 bases, and 14 bases separated the two germline ends. Germline V gene data show CDR1 as LNHDA and CDR2 as SQIVND (reference sequence). CDR3 size: 12 residues. The CDR3 protein is CASSNRVGWAFF. CDR3 sequence (DNA): TGTGCCAGTAGTAACAGGGTCGGTTGGGCTTTCTTT.

This clone came up once. The chain combines TRBV6-2 or TRBV6-3 with TRBJ1-1; 8 bases are a match to TRBD1. J was trimmed by 4 bases and V by 4 bases; bases with no gene match: 8. The CDR3 totals 15 residues. The germline V gene encodes CDR1 MNHEY and CDR2 SVGEGT. CDR3 sequence (DNA): TGTGCCAGCAGTTCGCAGGGGGCGCCGGGCACTGAAGCTTTCTTT. Residues: CASSSQGAPGTEAFF.

V usage is TRBV7-2 and J usage is TRBJ1-5; D unresolved. The length of the CDR3 is 15 residues. The ends were cut back, 4 bases at V and 0 bases at J, with 10 bases in the middle. CDR1 SGHTA and CDR2 FQGNSA come from the germline V gene. CDR3 coding DNA: TGTGCCAGCAGCTCGCGCCGGGATAGCAATCAGCCCCAGCATTTT. This sequence encodes CASSSRRDSNQPQHF.

The V and J genes are TRBV18 and TRBJ2-1; D possibly corresponds to TRBD2 (5 bases). Germline V gives CDR1 KGHSH, CDR2 LQKENI. Trimming removed 3 bases from V and 0 bases from J, with 9 bases in between. This CDR3 comprises 15 residues. CDR3 DNA: TGTGCCAGCTCACCGCGGACTGCCTCCTACAATGAGCAGTTCTTC. This encodes CASSPRTASYNEQFF.

This clone was counted a few times. The rearrangement links TRBV12-2 to TRBJ1-3; TRBD1, the table's D call, lacks a check against the DNA. TRBV12-2 is a known pseudogene. The CDR3 is made up of 16 amino acids. The CDR3 DNA reads TGTGCAAGTCGCTTAGTAACAGGCCCCTCTGGAAACACCATATATTTT. Residues: CASRLVTGPSGNTIYF.

The chain is built from TRBV29-1 and TRBJ2-1; D not resolved. Germline CDR1 and CDR2: SQVTM and ANQGSEA. Trimming removed 3 bases from V and 3 bases from J, with 6 bases in between. The CDR3 spans 12 residues. The CDR3, as DNA: TGCAGCGTTGAGATAGTCTACAATGAGCAGTTCTTC. The encoded protein is CSVEIVYNEQFF.

The CDR3 coding sequence is TGTGCCAGCAGCTTAGACGGCAGGGTGGGTGTAAAAGCTTTCTTT. Translation gives CASSLDGRVGVKAFF. The chain employs TRBV11-3 and TRBJ1-1, with TRBD1 as a possible D gene (5 bases). The CDR3 loop spans 15 amino acids. The V gene's germline CDR1 is SGHNT and CDR2 YENEEA. The V and J ends lost 0 bases and 9 bases respectively, with 17 bases between them.

This clone showed up many times. The V gene is TRBV6-1, the J gene TRBJ2-4; 11 bases fit TRBD2. The CDR3 consists of 16 residues. Germline CDR1 reads MNHNS; CDR2 reads SASEGT. The V gene end was trimmed by 2 bases and the J gene end by 5 bases; junction bases not matched to a gene: 5. The chain's CDR3 is CASSETSGSKENIQYF. The CDR3 DNA sequence: TGTGCCAGCAGTGAAACTAGCGGGAGTAAAGAAAACATTCAGTACTTC.

The genes are TRBV29-1 and TRBJ2-7; D is undetermined. Germline V CDR1 and CDR2: SQVTM, ANQGSEA. V lost 4 bases and J 1 base, leaving 11 bases between the germline ends. CDR3 size: 13 residues. The chain's CDR3 is CSVGFQSSYEQYF. In DNA, the CDR3 is TGCAGCGTTGGGTTTCAGTCTTCCTACGAGCAGTACTTC.

The chain joins TRBV19 to TRBJ2-3; maybe TRBD1 (5 bases). This CDR3 spans 14 amino acids. The V end was cut by 8 bases, the J end by 3 bases, with 15 bases between. In germline, CDR1 is LNHDA, CDR2 SQIVND (reference sequence). CDR3 amino acids: CASRNFPGTDTQYF. The CDR3 bases are TGTGCCAGTCGAAATTTCCCAGGGACAGATACGCAGTATTTT.

The rearrangement joins TRBV30 to TRBJ2-2; perhaps TRBD1 as D (6 bases). Germline-derived CDR1 and CDR2 are GTSNPN and SVGIG (reference sequence). With 0 bases removed from V and 0 bases from J, the gap between germline ends came to 14 bases. The CDR3 extends over 17 amino acids. The CDR3 is CAWSVRGWKPNTGELFF. The CDR3 region has the DNA TGTGCCTGGAGTGTTAGGGGGTGGAAACCGAACACCGGGGAGCTGTTTTTT.

The V call is TRBV20-1, the J call TRBJ1-2; D might be TRBD1 (6 bases). The CDR3 length is 12 residues. V dropped 6 bases and J dropped 6 bases, with 14 bases sitting between them. The germline CDR1 and CDR2 sequences are DFQATT and SNEGSKA (reference sequence). The CDR3 sequence is CSASRTENGYTF. CDR3 nucleotides: TGCAGTGCAAGTCGGACAGAAAATGGCTACACCTTC.

The chain joins TRBV10-3 to TRBJ2-1; perhaps TRBD2 as D (5 bases). The V gene lost 10 bases and the J gene lost 6 bases, with 13 bases spanning the gap. The length of the CDR3 is 12 residues. Germline V gives CDR1 ENHRY, CDR2 SYGVKD. CDR3 in amino acids: CATRDAGNEQFF. DNA for the CDR3: TGTGCCACCAGAGATGCGGGCAATGAGCAGTTCTTC.

CDR3 coding DNA: TGCGCCAGCAGAAAGGCGGGGGGGCCCGCAAGGGAGACCCAGTACTTC. This translates into CASRKAGGPARETQYF. J is TRBJ2-5 and V is TRBV4-1; 9 nucleotides align to TRBD2. Germline CDR1 is MGHRA and CDR2 is YSYEKL. The CDR3 sequence is 16 residues long. V lost 6 bases, J lost 5 bases, and 13 bases stayed unmatched.

The chain employs TRBV7-2 and TRBJ1-2; 7 bases are a match to TRBD1. The germline V gene has CDR1 SGHTA and CDR2 FQGNSA. The J segment lost 8 bases and the V segment lost 6 bases, leaving 9 bases of the junction unmatched. The CDR3 covers 13 residues. Written as DNA, the CDR3 is TGTGCCAGCAGTCCCGACAGGGCTGGCGGCTACACCTTC. Protein: CASSPDRAGGYTF.

This clone was observed once. Other DNA sequences of this sample code for an identical CDR3. The chain has TRBV7-2 and TRBJ2-3, with 10 nucleotides matching TRBD2. V lost 4 bases, J lost 1 base, and 5 bases stayed unmatched. The CDR3 is 16 residues long. Germline loops: CDR1 SGHTA, CDR2 FQGNSA. CDR3 protein: CASSSQRGGRTDTQYF. The CDR3 coding sequence is TGTGCCAGCAGCTCCCAGCGGGGGGGGCGCACAGATACGCAGTATTTT.

The table lists this clone with a few counts. This chain uses TRBV3-1 (or the pseudogene TRBV3-2) with TRBJ1-4, with 7 bases aligning to TRBD1. J gave up 2 bases and V 0 bases, and 9 bases lay outside the gene matches. Germline CDR1 reads LGHDT; CDR2 reads YNNKEL (reference sequence). The CDR3 runs to 18 residues. CDR3: CASSQDWEEGATNEKLFF. Written as DNA, the CDR3 is TGTGCCAGCAGCCAAGATTGGGAGGAGGGGGCGACTAATGAAAAACTGTTTTTT.